This TCR beta chain came from a study of T cells in Graves' hyperthyroidism and ophthalmopathy. V dropped 0 bases and J dropped 9; count of bases not matched to a gene: 3. The CDR3 is 16 amino acids. CDR1 is LNHNV, CDR2 YYDKDF, per germline (reference sequence). Amplification of TCR beta CDR3 regions was performed using RNA transcripts as template. The study used the HTBI primer set for a first-round RT-PCR of the TCR CDR3. MiXCR, applied by TCRdb to the multiplex PCR reads, yields one record per CDR3 protein. The table lists some 650,000 distinct CDR3 sequences, approximately 15% of them singletons. Together with thyroid ultrasound, orbital computed tomography, serum thyroxine and TRAb, clinical symptoms were used for diagnoses. PBMCs came from more than 9 ml fresh peripheral blood. This clonotype was found a few times. Its antigen is still unknown. General study findings and limits: Most thyroid clonotypes expanded above 0.001 appeared in blood too. Ophthalmopathy and stable hyperthyroidism were told apart by a 13 V-J model.

The chain recombines TRBV15 with TRBJ2-1, with 15 nucleotides matching TRBD2. The receptor was derived from a woman in her forties with Graves' ophthalmopathy. The specimen sequenced was blood. The CDR3, as DNA: TGTGCCACCAGCAGAGATGGGACTAGCGGGGGGCTTGAGCAGTTCTTC. Protein sequence: CATSRDGTSGGLEQFF.